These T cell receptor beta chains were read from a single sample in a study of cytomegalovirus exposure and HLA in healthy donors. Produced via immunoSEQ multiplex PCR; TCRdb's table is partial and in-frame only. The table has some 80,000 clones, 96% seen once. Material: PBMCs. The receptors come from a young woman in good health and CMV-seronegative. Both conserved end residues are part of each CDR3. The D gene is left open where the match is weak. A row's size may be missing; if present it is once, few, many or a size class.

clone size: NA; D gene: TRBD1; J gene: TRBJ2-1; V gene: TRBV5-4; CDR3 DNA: TGTGCCAGCAGCATACAGGGGAAGGGGGATGAGCAGTTCTTC; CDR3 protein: CASSIQGKGDEQFF
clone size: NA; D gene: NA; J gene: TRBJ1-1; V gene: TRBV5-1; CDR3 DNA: TGCGCCAGCAGCCTACGAGGCATGAACACTGAAGCTTTCTTT; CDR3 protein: CASSLRGMNTEAFF
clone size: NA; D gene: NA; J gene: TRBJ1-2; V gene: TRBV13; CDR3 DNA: TGTGCCAGCAGCTTAGCCTCGATTTTAGCTGGCTACACCTTC; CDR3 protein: CASSLASILAGYTF
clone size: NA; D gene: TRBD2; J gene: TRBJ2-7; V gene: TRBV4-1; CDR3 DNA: TGCGCCAGCAGCCCTTGGGACTACTCCTACGAGCAGTACTTC; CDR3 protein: CASSPWDYSYEQYF
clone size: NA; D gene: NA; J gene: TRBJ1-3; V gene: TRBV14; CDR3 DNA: TGTGCCAGCAGCCAGGGAGACACCTCTGGAAACACCATATATTTT; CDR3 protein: CASSQGDTSGNTIYF
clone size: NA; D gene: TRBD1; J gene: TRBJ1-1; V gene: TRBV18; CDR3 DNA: TGTGCCAGCTCACTTGACAGGGGATATGCTGAAGCTTTCTTT; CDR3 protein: CASSLDRGYAEAFF
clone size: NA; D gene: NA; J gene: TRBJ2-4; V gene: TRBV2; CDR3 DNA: TGTGCCAGCAGTGCGCAGGGGACCAAAAACATTCAGTACTTC; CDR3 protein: CASSAQGTKNIQYF
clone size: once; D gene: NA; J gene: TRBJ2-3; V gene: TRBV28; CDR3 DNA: TGTGCCAGCAGTTCCACATACGGGGTGATCACAGATACGCAGTATTTT; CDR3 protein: CASSSTYGVITDTQYF
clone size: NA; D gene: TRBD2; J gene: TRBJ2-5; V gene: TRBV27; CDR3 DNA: TGTGCCAGCAGCCCTCTGGCGGGAGGGGAGACCCAGTACTTC; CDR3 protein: CASSPLAGGETQYF
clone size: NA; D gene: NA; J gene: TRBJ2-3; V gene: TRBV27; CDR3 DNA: TGTGCCAGCAGTTTATCCGGTCTAGCGACAGATACGCAGTATTTT; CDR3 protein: CASSLSGLATDTQYF
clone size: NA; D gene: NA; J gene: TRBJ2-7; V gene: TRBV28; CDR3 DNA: TGTGCCAGCTGGGGCCAGGTTCATCCTTACGAGCAGTACTTC; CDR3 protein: CASWGQVHPYEQYF
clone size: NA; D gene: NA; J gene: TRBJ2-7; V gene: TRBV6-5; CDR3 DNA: TGTGCCAGCAGCCTTCTTCTGAGTTCCGGCTACGAGCAGTACTTC; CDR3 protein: CASSLLLSSGYEQYF
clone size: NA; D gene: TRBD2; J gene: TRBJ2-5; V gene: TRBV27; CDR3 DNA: TGTGCCAGCAGGACCCGGCCCGGACTAGGTAGAGAGACCCAGTACTTC; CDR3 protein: CASRTRPGLGRETQYF
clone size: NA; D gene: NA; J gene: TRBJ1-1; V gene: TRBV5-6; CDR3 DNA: TGTGCCAGCAGGCTGCTAGAGAACACTGAAGCTTTCTTT; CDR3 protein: CASRLLENTEAFF